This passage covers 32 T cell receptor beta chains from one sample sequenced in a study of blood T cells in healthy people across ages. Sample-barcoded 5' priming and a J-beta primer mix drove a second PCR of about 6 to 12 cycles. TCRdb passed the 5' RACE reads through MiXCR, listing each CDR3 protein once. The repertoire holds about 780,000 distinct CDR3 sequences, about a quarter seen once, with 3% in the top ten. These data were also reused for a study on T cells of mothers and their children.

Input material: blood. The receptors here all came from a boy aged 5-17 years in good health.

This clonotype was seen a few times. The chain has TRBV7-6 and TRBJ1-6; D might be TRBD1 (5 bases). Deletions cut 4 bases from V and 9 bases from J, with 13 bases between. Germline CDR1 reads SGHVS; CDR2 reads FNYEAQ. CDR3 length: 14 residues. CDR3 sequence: CASSSGPSGSPLHF. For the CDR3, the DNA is TGTGCCAGCAGCTCGGGACCCAGCGGTTCACCCCTCCACTTT.

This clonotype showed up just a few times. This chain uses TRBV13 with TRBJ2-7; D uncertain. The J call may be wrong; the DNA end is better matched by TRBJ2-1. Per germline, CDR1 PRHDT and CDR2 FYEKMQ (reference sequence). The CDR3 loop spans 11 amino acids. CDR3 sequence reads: CASSLGFEQFF. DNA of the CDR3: TGTGCCAGCAGCTTAGGATTTGAGCAGTTCTTC.

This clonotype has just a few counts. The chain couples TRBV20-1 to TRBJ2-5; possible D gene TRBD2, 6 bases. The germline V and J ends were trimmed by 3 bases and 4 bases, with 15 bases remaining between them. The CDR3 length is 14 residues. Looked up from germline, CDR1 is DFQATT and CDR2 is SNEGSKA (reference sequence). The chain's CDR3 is CSARFRGSRETQYF. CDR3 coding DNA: TGCAGTGCTAGGTTTCGGGGGTCGAGAGAGACCCAGTACTTC.

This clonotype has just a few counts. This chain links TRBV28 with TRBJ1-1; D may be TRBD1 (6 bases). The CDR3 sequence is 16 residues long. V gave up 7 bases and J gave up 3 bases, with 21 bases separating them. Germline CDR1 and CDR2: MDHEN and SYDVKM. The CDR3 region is CASTMGPGGGYTEAFF. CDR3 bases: TGTGCCAGCACGATGGGGCCCGGAGGGGGGTACACTGAAGCTTTCTTT.

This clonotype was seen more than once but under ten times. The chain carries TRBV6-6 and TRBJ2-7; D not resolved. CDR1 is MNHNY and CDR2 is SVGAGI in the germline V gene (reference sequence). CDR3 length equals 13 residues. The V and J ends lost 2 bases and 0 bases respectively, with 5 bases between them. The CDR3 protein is CASSYATSYEQYF. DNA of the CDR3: TGTGCCAGCAGTTACGCGACCTCCTACGAGCAGTACTTC.

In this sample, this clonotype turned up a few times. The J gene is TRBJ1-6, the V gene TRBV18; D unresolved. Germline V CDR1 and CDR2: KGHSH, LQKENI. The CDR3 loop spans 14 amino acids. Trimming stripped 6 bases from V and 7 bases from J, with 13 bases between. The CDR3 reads CASSPSEGNSPLHF. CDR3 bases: TGTGCCAGCTCCCCTTCGGAAGGGAATTCACCCCTCCACTTT.

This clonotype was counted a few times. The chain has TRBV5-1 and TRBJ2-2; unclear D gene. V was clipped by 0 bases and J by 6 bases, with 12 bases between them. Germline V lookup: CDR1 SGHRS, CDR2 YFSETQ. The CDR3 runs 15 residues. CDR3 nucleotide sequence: TGCGCCAGCAGCTTGGGGTTGAGATCTGCCGGGGAGCTGTTTTTT. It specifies CASSLGLRSAGELFF.

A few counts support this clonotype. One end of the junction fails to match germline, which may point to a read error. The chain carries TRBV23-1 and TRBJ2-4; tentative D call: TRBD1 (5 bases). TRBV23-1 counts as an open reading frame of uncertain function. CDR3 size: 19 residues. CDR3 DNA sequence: TGCGCCAGCAATCAATCCAGGCTGAGGACATCGCTAGCCAAAAACATTCAGTACTTC. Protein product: CASNQSRLRTSLAKNIQYF.

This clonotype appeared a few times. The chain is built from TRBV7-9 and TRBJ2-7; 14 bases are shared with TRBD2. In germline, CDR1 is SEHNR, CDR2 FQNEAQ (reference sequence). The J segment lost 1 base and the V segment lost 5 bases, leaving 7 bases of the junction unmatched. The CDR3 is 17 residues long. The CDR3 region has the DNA TGTGCCAGCAGCAACGGGACTAGCGGGGGTGGATCCTACGAGCAGTACTTC. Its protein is CASSNGTSGGGSYEQYF.

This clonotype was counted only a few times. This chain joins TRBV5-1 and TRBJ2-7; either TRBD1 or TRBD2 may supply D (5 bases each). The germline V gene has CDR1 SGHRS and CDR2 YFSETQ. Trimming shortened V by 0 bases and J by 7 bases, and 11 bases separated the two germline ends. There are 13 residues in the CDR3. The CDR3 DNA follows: TGCGCCAGCAGCTTGGCCCTGGGGGAAGAGCAGTACTTC. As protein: CASSLALGEEQYF.

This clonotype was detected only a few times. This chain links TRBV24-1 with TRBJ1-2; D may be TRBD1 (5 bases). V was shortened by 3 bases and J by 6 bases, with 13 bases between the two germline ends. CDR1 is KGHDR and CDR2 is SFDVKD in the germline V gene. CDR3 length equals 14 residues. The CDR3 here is CATSDGTDPNGYTF. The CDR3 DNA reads TGTGCCACCAGTGATGGGACGGACCCGAATGGCTACACCTTC.

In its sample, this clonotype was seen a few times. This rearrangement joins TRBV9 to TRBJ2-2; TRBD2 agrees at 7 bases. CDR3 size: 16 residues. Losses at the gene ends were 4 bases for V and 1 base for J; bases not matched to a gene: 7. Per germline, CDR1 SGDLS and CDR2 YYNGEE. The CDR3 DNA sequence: TGTGCCAGCAGCTTCTCAGGACTAGTGAACACCGGGGAGCTGTTTTTT. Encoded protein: CASSFSGLVNTGELFF.

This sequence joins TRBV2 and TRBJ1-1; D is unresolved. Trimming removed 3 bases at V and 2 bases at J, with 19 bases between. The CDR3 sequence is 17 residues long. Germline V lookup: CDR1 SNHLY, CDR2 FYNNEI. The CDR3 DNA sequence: TGTGCCAGCAGTGATTCGTCTCGAGGAGGGAGTAACACTGAAGCTTTCTTT. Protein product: CASSDSSRGGSNTEAFF. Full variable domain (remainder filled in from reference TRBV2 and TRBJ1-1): EPEVTQTPSHQVTQMGQEVILRCVPISNHLYFYWYRQILGQKVEFLVSFYNNEISEKSEIFDDQFSVERPDGSNFTLKIRSTKLEDSAMYFCASSDSSRGGSNTEAFFGQGTRLTVV.

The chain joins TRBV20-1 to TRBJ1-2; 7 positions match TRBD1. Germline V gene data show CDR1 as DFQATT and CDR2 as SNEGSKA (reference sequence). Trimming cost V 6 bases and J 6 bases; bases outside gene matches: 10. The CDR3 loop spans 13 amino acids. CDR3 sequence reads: CSAPNAGGDGYTF. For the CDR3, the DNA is TGCAGTGCCCCGAACGCAGGGGGTGATGGCTACACCTTC.

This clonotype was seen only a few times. CDR3: CASSQQSARINSPLHF. CDR3 nucleotide sequence: TGCGCCAGCAGCCAACAATCAGCGAGGATTAATTCACCCCTCCACTTT. The chain carries TRBV4-1 and TRBJ1-6, with unresolved D. Germline CDR1 is MGHRA and CDR2 is YSYEKL. The CDR3 is 16 amino acids. Trimming pared 2 bases from V and 6 bases from J, leaving 14 bases between.

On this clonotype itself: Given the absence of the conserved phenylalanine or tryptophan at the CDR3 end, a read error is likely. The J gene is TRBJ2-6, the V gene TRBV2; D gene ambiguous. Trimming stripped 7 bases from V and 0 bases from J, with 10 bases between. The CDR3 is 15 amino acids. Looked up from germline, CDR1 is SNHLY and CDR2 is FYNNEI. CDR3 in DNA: TGTGCCAGCACTACGCATTCCTCTGGGGCCAACGTCCTGACTCTC. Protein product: CASTTHSSGANVLTL.

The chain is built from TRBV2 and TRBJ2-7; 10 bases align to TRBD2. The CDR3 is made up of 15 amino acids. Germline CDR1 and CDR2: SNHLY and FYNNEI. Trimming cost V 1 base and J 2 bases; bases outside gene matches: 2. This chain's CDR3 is CASSEERGGTYEQYF. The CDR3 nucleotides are TGTGCCAGCAGTGAAGAGCGGGGGGGCACCTACGAGCAGTACTTC.

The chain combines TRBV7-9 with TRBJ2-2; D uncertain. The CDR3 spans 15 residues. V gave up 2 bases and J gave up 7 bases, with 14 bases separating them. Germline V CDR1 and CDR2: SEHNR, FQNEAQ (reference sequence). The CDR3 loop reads CASSLRPPNVGELFF. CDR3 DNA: TGTGCCAGCAGCTTAAGACCCCCAAACGTCGGGGAGCTGTTTTTT.

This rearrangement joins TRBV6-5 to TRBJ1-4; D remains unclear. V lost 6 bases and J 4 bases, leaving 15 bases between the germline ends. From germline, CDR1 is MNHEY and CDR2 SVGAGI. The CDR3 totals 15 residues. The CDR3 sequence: CASRPGSQINEKLFF. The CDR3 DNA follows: TGTGCCAGCAGACCAGGCAGTCAGATTAATGAAAAACTGTTTTTT.

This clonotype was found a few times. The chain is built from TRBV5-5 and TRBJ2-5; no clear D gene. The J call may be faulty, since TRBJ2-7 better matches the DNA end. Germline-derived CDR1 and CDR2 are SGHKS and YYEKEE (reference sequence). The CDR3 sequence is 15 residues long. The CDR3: CASSLARYRRYEQYF. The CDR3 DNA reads TGTGCCAGCAGCTTGGCAAGGTACCGTCGGTACGAGCAGTACTTC.

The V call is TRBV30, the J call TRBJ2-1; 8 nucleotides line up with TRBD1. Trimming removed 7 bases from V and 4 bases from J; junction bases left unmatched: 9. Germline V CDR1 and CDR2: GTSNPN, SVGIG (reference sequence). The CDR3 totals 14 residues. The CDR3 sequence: CAFRGQQRYNEQFF. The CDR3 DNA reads TGTGCCTTCAGGGGGCAGCAGCGATACAATGAGCAGTTCTTC. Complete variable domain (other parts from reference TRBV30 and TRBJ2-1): SQTIHQWPATLVQPVGSPLSLECTVEGTSNPNLYWYRQAAGRGLQLLFYSVGIGQISSEVPQNLSASRPQDRQFILSSKKLLLSDSGFYLCAFRGQQRYNEQFFGPGTRLTVL.

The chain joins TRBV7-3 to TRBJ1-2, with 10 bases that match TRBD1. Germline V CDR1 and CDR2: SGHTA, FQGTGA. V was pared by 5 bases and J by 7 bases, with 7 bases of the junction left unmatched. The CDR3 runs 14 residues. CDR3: CASSETGGAVGYTF. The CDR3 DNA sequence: TGTGCCAGCAGCGAGACAGGGGGCGCGGTTGGCTACACCTTC.

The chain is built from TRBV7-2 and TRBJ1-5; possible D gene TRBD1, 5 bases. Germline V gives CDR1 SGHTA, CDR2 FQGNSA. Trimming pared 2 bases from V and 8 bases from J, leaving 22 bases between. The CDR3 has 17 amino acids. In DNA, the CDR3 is TGTGCCAGCAGCTTATTTGGGCCAGACAGCCCCAGGGAGCCCCAGCATTTT. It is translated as CASSLFGPDSPREPQHF.

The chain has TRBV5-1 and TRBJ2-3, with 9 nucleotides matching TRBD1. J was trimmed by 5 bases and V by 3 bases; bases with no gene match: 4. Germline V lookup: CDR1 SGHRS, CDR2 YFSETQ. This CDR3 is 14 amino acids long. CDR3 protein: CASSYGQGRDTQYF. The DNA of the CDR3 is TGCGCCAGCAGCTATGGACAGGGGCGAGATACGCAGTATTTT.

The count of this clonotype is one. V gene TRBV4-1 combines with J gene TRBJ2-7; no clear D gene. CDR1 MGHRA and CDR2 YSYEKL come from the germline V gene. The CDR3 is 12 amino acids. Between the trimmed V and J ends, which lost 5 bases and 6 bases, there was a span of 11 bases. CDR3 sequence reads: CASSILTGEQYF. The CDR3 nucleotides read TGCGCCAGCAGCATTCTCACGGGCGAGCAGTACTTC.

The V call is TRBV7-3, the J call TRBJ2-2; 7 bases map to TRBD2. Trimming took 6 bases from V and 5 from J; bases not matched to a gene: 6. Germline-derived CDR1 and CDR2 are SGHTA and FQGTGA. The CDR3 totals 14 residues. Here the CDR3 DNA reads TGTGCCAGCAGAGCGGGGAGATTAACCGGGGAGCTGTTTTTT. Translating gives CASRAGRLTGELFF.

Here the CDR3 reads CARERGTEAFF. CDR3 DNA: TGTGCCCGGGAGAGAGGGACTGAAGCTTTCTTT. The rearrangement uses TRBV30 and TRBJ1-1; D is unclear. Trimming cost V 8 bases and J 5 bases, with 12 bases left between them. Germline CDR1 and CDR2: GTSNPN and SVGIG (reference sequence). This CDR3 region has 11 residues.

Here the CDR3 reads CASSLGQGTDIQYF. The CDR3 DNA reads as TGCGCCAGCAGCTTAGGACAGGGGACGGACATTCAGTACTTC. J is TRBJ2-4 and V is TRBV5-1; 9 bases fit TRBD1. V trimming: 2 bases; J trimming: 8 bases; junction bases outside the gene matches: 5. CDR1 is SGHRS and CDR2 is YFSETQ in the germline V gene. The CDR3 is 14 amino acids.

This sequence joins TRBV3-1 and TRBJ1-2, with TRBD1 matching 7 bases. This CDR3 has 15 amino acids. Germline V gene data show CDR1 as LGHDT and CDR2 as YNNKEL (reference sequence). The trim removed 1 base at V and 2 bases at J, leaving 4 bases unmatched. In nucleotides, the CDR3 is TGTGCCAGCAGCCAAGGTGGGACAGCAAACTATGGCTACACCTTC. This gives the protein CASSQGGTANYGYTF.

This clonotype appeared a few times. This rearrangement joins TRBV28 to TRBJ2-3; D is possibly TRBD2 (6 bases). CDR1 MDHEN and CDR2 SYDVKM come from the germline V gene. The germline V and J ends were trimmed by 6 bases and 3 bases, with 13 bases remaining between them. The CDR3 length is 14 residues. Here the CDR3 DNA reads TGTGCCAGCAGCCTGGGGACTTTAACAGATACGCAGTATTTT. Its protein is CASSLGTLTDTQYF.

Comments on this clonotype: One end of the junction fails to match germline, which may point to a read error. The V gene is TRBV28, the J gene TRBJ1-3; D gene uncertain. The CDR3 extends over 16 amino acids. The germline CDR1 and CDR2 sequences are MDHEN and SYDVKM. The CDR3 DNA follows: TGTGCCAGCAGTCTACCTCAGATGTCCTCTGGAAACGCCATATATTTT. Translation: CASSLPQMSSGNAIYF.

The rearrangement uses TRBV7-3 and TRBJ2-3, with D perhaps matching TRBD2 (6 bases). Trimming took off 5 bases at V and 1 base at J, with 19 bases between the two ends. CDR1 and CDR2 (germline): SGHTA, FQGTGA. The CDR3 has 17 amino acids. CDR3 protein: CASSPSGGVLGTDTQYF. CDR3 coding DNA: TGTGCCAGCAGCCCTTCCGGGGGTGTCCTTGGCACAGATACGCAGTATTTT.